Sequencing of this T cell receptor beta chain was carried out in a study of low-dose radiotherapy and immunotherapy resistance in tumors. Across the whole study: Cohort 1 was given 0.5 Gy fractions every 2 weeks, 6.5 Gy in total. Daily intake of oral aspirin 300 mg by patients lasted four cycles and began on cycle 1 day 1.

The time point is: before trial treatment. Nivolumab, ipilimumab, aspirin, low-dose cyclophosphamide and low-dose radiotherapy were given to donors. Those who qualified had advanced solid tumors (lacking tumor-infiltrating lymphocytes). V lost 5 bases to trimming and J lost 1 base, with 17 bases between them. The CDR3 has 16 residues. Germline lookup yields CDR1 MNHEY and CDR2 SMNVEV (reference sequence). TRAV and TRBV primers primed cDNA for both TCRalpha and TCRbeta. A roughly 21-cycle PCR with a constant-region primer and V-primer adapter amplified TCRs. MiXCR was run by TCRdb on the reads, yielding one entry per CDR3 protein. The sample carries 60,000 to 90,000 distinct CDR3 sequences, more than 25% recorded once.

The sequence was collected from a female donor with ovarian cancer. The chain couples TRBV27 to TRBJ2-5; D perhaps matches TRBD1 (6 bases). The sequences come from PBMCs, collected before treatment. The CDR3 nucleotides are TGTGCCAGCAGTGCCTTTAAGAGGGGGATCCAAGAGACCCAGTACTTC. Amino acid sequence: CASSAFKRGIQETQYF.